The next 2 T cell receptor beta chains were all read from a single sample in a study of blood T cells in healthy people across ages. The authors ran a second PCR of 7 to 11 cycles using a sample-barcoded 5' primer and a J-beta primer mix. TCRdb independently ran MiXCR on the 5' RACE reads; one entry per CDR3 protein. Of some 760,000 distinct CDR3 sequences in the sample, 25% were seen once. These data also formed part of another study, on T cells of mothers and their children.

The sample was blood. All receptors derive from a boy younger than 18 in good health.

This chain links TRBV20-1 with TRBJ1-5; tentatively, D is TRBD1 (5 bases). Deletions cut 8 bases from V and 7 bases from J, with 21 bases between. Germline CDR1 is DFQATT and CDR2 is SNEGSKA (reference sequence). This CDR3 comprises 14 residues. The CDR3 region is CSPLPLEGLQPQHF. The CDR3, as DNA: TGCAGTCCTCTCCCACTCGAGGGGCTCCAGCCCCAGCATTTT.

This chain connects TRBV20-1 to TRBJ1-5, with 12 bases that match TRBD1. This CDR3 comprises 15 residues. The V gene end was trimmed by 4 bases and the J gene end by 7 bases; junction bases not matched to a gene: 8. Germline V CDR1 and CDR2: DFQATT, SNEGSKA (reference sequence). CDR3 nucleotides: TGCAGTGCTATCCGGGACAGGGGGCGTTTGCAGCCCCAGCATTTT. As protein: CSAIRDRGRLQPQHF.